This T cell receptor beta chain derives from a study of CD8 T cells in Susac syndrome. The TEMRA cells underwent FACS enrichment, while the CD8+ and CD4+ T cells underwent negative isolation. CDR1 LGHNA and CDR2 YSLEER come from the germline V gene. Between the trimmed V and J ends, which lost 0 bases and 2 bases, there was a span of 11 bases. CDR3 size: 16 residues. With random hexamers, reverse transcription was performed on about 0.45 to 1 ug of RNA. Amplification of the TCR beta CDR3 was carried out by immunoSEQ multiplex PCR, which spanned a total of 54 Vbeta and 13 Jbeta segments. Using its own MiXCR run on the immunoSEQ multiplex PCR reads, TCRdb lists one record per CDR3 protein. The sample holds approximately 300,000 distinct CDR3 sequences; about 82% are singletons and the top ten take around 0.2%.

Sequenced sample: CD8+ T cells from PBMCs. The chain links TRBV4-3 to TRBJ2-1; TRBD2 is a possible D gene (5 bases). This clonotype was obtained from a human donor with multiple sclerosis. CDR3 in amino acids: CASSQEASTAYNEQFF. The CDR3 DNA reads TGCGCCAGCAGCCAAGAGGCTAGCACAGCCTACAATGAGCAGTTCTTC.